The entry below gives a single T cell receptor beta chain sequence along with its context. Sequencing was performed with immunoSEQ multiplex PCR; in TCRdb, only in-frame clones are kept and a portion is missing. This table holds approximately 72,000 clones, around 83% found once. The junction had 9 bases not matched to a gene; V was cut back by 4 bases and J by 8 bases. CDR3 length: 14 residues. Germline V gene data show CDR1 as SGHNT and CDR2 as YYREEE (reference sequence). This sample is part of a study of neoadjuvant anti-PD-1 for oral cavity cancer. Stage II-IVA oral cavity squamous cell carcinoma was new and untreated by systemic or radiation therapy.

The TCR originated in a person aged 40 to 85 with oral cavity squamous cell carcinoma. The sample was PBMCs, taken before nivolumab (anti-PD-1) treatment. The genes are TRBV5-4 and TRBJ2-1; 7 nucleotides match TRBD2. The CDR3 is CASSGTTNGDEQFF. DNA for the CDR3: TGTGCCAGCAGCGGGACTACCAATGGGGATGAGCAGTTCTTC.